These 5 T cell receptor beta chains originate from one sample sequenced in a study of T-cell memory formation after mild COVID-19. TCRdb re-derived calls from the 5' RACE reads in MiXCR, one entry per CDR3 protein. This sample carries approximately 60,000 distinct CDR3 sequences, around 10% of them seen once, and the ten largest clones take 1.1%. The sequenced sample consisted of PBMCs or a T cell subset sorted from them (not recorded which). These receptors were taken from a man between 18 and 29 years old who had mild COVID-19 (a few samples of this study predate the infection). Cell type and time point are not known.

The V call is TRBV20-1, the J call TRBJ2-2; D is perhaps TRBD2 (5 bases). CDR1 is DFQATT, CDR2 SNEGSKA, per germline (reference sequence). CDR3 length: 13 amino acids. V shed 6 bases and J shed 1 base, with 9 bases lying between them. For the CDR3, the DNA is TGCAGTGCCAGTGAGGGGAACACCGGGGAGCTGTTTTTT. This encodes CSASEGNTGELFF.

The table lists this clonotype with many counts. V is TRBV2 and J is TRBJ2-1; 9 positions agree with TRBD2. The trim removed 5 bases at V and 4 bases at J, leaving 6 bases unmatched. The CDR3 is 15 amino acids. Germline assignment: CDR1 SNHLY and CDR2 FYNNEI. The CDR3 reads CASSPGTSRYNEQFF. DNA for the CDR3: TGTGCCAGCAGTCCCGGGACTAGCCGTTACAATGAGCAGTTCTTC.

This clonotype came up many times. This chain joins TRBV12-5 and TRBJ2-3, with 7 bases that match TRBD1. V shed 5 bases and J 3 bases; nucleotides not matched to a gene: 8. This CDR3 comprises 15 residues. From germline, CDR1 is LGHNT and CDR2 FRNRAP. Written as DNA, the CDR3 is TGTGCTAGTGGTCGAGACAGGGCCGAGACAGATACGCAGTATTTT. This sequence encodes CASGRDRAETDTQYF.

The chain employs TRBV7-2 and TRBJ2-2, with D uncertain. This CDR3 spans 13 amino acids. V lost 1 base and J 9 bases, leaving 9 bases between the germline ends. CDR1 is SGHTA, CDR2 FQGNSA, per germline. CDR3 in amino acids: CASSLGPQRELFF. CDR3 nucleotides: TGTGCCAGCAGCTTAGGGCCCCAGCGGGAGCTGTTTTTT.

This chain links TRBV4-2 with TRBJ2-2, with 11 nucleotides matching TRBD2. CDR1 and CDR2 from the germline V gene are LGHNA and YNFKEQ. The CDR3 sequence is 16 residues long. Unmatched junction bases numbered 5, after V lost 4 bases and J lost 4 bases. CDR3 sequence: CASSRKLAGATGELFF. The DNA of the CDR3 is TGTGCCAGCAGCCGTAAACTAGCGGGGGCCACCGGGGAGCTGTTTTTT.